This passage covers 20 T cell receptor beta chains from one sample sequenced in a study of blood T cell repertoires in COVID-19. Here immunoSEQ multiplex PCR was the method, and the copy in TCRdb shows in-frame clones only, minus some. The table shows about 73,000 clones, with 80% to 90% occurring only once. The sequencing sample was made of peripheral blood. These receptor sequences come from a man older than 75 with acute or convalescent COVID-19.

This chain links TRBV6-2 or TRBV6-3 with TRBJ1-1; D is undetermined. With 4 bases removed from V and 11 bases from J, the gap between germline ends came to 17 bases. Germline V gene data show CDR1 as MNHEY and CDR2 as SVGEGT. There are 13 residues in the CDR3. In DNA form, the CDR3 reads TGTGCCAGCAGTTTCGAACCAGTACAGATGGCTTTCTTT. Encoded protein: CASSFEPVQMAFF.

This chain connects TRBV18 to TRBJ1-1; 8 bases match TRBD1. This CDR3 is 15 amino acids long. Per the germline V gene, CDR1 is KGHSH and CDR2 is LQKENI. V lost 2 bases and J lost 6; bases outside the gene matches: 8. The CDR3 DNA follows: TGTGCCAGCTCACCAGGACAGGGTGGATTCGCTGAAGCTTTCTTT. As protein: CASSPGQGGFAEAFF.

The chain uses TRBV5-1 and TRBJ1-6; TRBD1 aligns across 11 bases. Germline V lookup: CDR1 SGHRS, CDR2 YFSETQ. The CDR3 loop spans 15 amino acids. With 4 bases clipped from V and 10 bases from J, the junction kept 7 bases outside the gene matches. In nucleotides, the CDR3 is TGCGCCAGCAGCACCGGGACAGGGGGTTTGTCACCCCTCCACTTT. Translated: CASSTGTGGLSPLHF.

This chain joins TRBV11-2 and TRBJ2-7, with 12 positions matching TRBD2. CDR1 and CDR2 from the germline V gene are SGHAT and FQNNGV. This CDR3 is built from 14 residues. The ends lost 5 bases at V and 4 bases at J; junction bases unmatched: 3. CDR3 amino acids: CASSPGLAGYEQYF. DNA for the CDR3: TGTGCCAGCAGCCCCGGACTAGCGGGATACGAGCAGTACTTC.

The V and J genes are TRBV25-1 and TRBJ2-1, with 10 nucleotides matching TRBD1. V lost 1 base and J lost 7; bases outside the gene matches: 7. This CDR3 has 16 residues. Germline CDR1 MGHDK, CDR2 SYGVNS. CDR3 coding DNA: TGTGCCAGCAGTGAATGGGAAGGACAGGGGGGAAATGAGCAGTTCTTC. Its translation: CASSEWEGQGGNEQFF.

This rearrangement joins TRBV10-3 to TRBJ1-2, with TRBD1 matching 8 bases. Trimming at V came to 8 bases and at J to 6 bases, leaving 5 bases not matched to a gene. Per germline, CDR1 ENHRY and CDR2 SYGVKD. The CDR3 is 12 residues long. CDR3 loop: CAIEDRVNGYTF. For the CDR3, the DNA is TGTGCCATCGAGGACAGGGTTAATGGCTACACCTTC.

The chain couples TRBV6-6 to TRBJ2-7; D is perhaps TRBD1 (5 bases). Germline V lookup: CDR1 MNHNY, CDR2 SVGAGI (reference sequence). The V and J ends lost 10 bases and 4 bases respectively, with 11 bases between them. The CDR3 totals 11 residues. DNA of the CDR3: TGTGCCACCCAGGGTTTGTACGAGCAGTACTTC. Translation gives CATQGLYEQYF.

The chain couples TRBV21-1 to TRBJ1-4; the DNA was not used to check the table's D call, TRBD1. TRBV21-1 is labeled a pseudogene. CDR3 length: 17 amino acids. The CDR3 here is CASSTRTGREANEKLFF. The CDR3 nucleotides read TGTGCCAGCAGCACCAGGACAGGGCGTGAAGCTAATGAAAAACTGTTTTTT.

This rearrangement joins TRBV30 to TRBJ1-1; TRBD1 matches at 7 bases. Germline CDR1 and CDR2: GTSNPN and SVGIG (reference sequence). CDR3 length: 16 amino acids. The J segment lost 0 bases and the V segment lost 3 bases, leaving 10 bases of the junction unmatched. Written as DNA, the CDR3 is TGTGCCTGGAGATTAGGGGGCGGCTTAATGAACACTGAAGCTTTCTTT. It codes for CAWRLGGGLMNTEAFF. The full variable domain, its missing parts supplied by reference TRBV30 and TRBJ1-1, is SQTIHQWPATLVQPVGSPLSLECTVEGTSNPNLYWYRQAAGRGLQLLFYSVGIGQISSEVPQNLSASRPQDRQFILSSKKLLLSDSGFYLCAWRLGGGLMNTEAFFGQGTRLTVV.

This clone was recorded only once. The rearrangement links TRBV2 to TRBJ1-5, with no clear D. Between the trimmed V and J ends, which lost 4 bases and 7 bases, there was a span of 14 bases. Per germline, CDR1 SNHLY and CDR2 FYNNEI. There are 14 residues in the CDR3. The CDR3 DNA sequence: TGTGCCAGCAGTGCTCGGGGTGCAGACCAGCCCCAGCATTTT. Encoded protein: CASSARGADQPQHF.

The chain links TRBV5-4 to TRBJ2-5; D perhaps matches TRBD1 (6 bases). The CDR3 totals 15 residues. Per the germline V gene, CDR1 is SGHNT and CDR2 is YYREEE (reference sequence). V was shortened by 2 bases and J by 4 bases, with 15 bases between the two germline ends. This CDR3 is CASSFRAGERETQYF. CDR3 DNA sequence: TGTGCCAGCAGCTTCAGGGCAGGGGAGCGAGAGACCCAGTACTTC.

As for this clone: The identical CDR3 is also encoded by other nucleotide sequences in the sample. The CDR3 sequence: CASSLGGASTDTQYF. As DNA, the CDR3 is TGTGCCAGCAGCTTGGGGGGTGCCTCCACAGATACGCAGTATTTT. The rearrangement joins TRBV7-3 to TRBJ2-3; perhaps TRBD2 as D (6 bases). Trimming removed 3 bases from V and 2 bases from J, with 12 bases in between. Germline-derived CDR1 and CDR2 are SGHTA and FQGTGA. The CDR3 runs to 15 residues.

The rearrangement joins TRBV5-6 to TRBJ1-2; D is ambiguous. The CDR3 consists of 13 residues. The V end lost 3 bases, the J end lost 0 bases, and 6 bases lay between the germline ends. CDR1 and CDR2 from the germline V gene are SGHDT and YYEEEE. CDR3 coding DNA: TGTGCCAGCAGCTCCGGGACTAACTATGGCTACACCTTC. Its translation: CASSSGTNYGYTF.

The CDR3 protein is CASSTTGALGAFF. DNA of the CDR3: TGTGCCAGTAGTACCACAGGGGCCTTGGGGGCTTTCTTT. V is TRBV19 and J is TRBJ1-1; 7 nucleotides match TRBD1. This CDR3 has 13 amino acids. J gave up 11 bases and V 4 bases, and 10 bases lay outside the gene matches. CDR1 is LNHDA and CDR2 is SQIVND in the germline V gene (reference sequence).

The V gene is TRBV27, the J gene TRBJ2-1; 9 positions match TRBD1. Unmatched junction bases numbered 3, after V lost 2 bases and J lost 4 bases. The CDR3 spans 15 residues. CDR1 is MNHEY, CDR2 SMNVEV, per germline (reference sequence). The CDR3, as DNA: TGTGCCAGCAGTTTAGAGGGACAGGGTTACAATGAGCAGTTCTTC. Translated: CASSLEGQGYNEQFF.

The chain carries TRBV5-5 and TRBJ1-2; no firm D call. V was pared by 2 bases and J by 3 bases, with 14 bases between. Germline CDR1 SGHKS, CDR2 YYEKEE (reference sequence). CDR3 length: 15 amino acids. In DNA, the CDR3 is TGTGCCAGCAGCTTCCTCCCAGGCAAAGACTATGGCTACACCTTC. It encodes CASSFLPGKDYGYTF. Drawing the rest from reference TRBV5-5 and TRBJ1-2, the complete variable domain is DAGVTQSPTHLIKTRGQQVTLRCSPISGHKSVSWYQQVLGQGPQFIFQYYEKEERGRGNFPDRFSARQFPNYSSELNVNALLLGDSALYLCASSFLPGKDYGYTFGSGTRLTVV.

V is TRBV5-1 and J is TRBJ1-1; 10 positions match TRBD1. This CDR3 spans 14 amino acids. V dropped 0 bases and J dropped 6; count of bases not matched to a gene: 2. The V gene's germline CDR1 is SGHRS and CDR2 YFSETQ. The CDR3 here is CASSLGQGASEAFF. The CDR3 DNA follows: TGCGCCAGCAGCTTGGGACAGGGGGCCTCTGAAGCTTTCTTT.

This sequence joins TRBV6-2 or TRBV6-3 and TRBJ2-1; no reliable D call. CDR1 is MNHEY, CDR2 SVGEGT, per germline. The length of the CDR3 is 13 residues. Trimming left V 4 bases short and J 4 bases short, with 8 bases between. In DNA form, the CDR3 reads TGTGCCAGCAGTTTCGACTTATACAATGAGCAGTTCTTC. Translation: CASSFDLYNEQFF.

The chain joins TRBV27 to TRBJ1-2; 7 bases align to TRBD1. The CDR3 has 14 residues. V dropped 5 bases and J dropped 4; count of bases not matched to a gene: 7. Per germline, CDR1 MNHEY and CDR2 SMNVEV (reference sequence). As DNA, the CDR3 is TGTGCCAGCAGTCCTTCGGACAGGACCTATGGCTACACCTTC. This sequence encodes CASSPSDRTYGYTF.

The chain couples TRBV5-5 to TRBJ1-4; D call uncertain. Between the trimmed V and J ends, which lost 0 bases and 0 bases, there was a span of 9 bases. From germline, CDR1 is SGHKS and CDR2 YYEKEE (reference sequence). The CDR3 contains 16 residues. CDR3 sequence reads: CASSLEASATNEKLFF. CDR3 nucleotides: TGTGCCAGCAGCTTGGAAGCGTCAGCAACTAATGAAAAACTGTTTTTT.